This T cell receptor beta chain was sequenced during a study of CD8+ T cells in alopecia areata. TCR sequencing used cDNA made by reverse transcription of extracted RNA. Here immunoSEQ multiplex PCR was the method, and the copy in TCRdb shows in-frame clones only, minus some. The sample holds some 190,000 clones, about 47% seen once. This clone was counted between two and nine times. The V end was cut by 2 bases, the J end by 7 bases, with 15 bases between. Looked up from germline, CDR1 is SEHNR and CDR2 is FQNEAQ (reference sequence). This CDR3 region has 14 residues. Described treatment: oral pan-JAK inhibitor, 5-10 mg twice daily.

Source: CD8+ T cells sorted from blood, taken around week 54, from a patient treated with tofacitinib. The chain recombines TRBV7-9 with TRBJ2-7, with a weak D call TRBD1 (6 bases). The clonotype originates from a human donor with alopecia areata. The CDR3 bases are TGTGCCAGCAGCTTAACTGGCAGGGGATGGGAGCAGTACTTC. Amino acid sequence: CASSLTGRGWEQYF.